These 28 T cell receptor beta chains were all obtained from the same sample, sequenced in a study of early T cells in non-severe SARS-CoV-2 infection. TCRdb re-called the 5' RACE reads through MiXCR, storing one row per CDR3 protein. The sample holds roughly 50,000 distinct CDR3 sequences, roughly 10% seen once. What was sequenced was whole blood. All receptors derive from an adult who was a healthcare worker with PCR-confirmed SARS-CoV-2 infection or an uninfected control (not recorded which).

This clonotype was detected ten times or more. The chain couples TRBV10-3 to TRBJ2-3; D gene uncertain. V shed 5 bases and J shed 6 bases, with 9 bases lying between them. This CDR3 spans 12 amino acids. In germline, CDR1 is ENHRY, CDR2 SYGVKD. The CDR3 nucleotides read TGTGCCATCAGTCCGACCGCGGATACGCAGTATTTT. Translated: CAISPTADTQYF.

J is TRBJ2-3 and V is TRBV7-6; the match to TRBD2 covers 8 bases. From germline, CDR1 is SGHVS and CDR2 FNYEAQ. V gave up 5 bases and J gave up 8 bases; unmatched junction bases: 12. The CDR3 covers 15 residues. CDR3 amino acids: CASSLTGGRGGTQYF. The CDR3 DNA reads as TGTGCCAGCAGCCTTACGGGAGGGAGAGGGGGTACGCAGTATTTT.

A few counts support this clonotype. The genes are TRBV4-2 and TRBJ2-2; TRBD2 is a possible D gene (5 bases). CDR3 length: 16 amino acids. The V and J ends lost 0 bases and 4 bases respectively, with 12 bases between them. From germline, CDR1 is LGHNA and CDR2 YNFKEQ. CDR3 sequence (DNA): TGTGCCAGCAGCCAAGATCCGAACGGGGTCACCGGGGAGCTGTTTTTT. This encodes CASSQDPNGVTGELFF.

This clonotype was counted at least ten times. This sequence joins TRBV6-1 and TRBJ2-7; D is possibly TRBD2 (5 bases). Germline lookup yields CDR1 MNHNS and CDR2 SASEGT. The CDR3 contains 15 residues. V was cut by 0 bases and J by 2 bases, with 11 bases left in between. The CDR3 region has the DNA TGTGCCAGCAGTGAAGCGCGACGGGGAACCTACGAGCAGTACTTC. Translating it yields CASSEARRGTYEQYF.

This clonotype was picked up a small number of times. The rearrangement uses TRBV6-2 or TRBV6-3 and TRBJ2-7; 8 bases map to TRBD2. Germline trimming cut 7 bases from V and 0 bases from J; bases unmatched to any gene: 5. CDR1 is MNHEY and CDR2 is SVGEGT in the germline V gene. The CDR3 extends over 14 amino acids. CDR3 DNA sequence: TGTGCCAGCACGGAACTAGCGGACTCCTACGAGCAGTACTTC. Amino acid sequence: CASTELADSYEQYF.

The V and J genes are TRBV28 and TRBJ1-4; D unclear. Germline V gene lookup returns CDR1 MDHEN and CDR2 SYDVKM. The CDR3 spans 14 residues. Deletions cut 7 bases from V and 3 bases from J, with 12 bases between. The CDR3 DNA reads as TGTGCCAGCATTTCTTCCAGTGCTAATGAAAAACTGTTTTTT. The encoded protein is CASISSSANEKLFF.

In its sample, this clonotype was seen many times. The junction differs from germline at one of its ends, possibly a read error. V and J are TRBV5-1 and TRBJ2-1; D ambiguous. This CDR3 contains 12 residues. CDR1 and CDR2 from the germline V gene are SGHRS and YFSETQ. The CDR3 DNA is TGTGCCAGCAGCTTAGGAGACAATGAGCAGTTCTTC. Protein sequence: CASSLGDNEQFF.

This chain links TRBV20-1 with TRBJ2-7; 8 bases line up with TRBD1. The germline gives CDR1 DFQATT, CDR2 SNEGSKA (reference sequence). The V and J ends lost 6 bases and 3 bases, in that order; junction bases with no gene match: 10. The CDR3 has 14 amino acids. CDR3 protein: CSAPRTGLSYEQYF. The CDR3 DNA sequence: TGCAGTGCCCCCAGGACAGGGTTGAGCTACGAGCAGTACTTC.

At least ten counts were recorded for this clonotype. The gene calls are TRBV20-1 and TRBJ2-2; no reliable D call. V lost 5 bases and J 2 bases, leaving 9 bases between the germline ends. CDR3 length: 13 residues. From germline, CDR1 is DFQATT and CDR2 SNEGSKA (reference sequence). This CDR3 is CSAAGPNTGELFF. CDR3 DNA sequence: TGCAGTGCTGCCGGGCCTAACACCGGGGAGCTGTTTTTT.

This clonotype occurred many times. The chain joins TRBV20-1 to TRBJ2-5, with 7 bases lining up with TRBD1. The CDR3 runs to 12 residues. Germline V gene sequence: CDR1 DFQATT, CDR2 SNEGSKA (reference sequence). V lost 5 bases and J lost 3; bases outside the gene matches: 3. CDR3 nucleotide sequence: TGCAGTGCTTATGGACAGGAAGAGACCCAGTACTTC. Translation: CSAYGQEETQYF.

The V call is TRBV3-1, the J call TRBJ2-7; 10 nucleotides agree with TRBD1. CDR3 length: 15 residues. The J segment lost 4 bases and the V segment lost 4 bases, leaving 7 bases of the junction unmatched. The germline V gene encodes CDR1 LGHDT and CDR2 YNNKEL (reference sequence). The CDR3, as DNA: TGTGCCAGCAGCCGGGGACAGGGGATTCAGTACGAGCAGTACTTC. It specifies CASSRGQGIQYEQYF.

Remarks on this clonotype: This may be a read error: a much more frequent sequence differs by one nucleotide. Given the absence of the conserved phenylalanine or tryptophan at the CDR3 end, a read error is likely. V gene TRBV10-3 combines with J gene TRBJ2-5, with D tentatively TRBD2 (5 bases). Looked up from germline, CDR1 is ENHRY and CDR2 is SYGVKD. V was clipped by 6 bases and J by 5 bases, with 13 bases between them. The CDR3 consists of 13 residues. The CDR3 DNA sequence: TGTGCCATCAGGGCGGGTACGGAGGAGACCCAGTACTAC. This codes for CAIRAGTEETQYY.

The chain has TRBV10-3 and TRBJ2-7, with 10 bases identical to TRBD2. The trim removed 9 bases at V and 5 bases at J, leaving 7 bases unmatched. The CDR3 spans 13 residues. The germline gives CDR1 ENHRY, CDR2 SYGVKD. CDR3 DNA: TGTGCCATGTCTAGCGGGAGTGACCACGAGCAGTACTTC. Protein sequence: CAMSSGSDHEQYF.

The sample holds many counts of this clonotype. The rearrangement uses TRBV7-9 and TRBJ1-4, with a tentative D call TRBD1 (6 bases). V lost 0 bases and J lost 8, with 13 bases in between. CDR3 length equals 15 residues. Germline V gives CDR1 SEHNR, CDR2 FQNEAQ (reference sequence). Here the CDR3 reads CASSLAFGGREKLFF. The CDR3, as DNA: TGTGCCAGCAGCTTAGCCTTCGGGGGCAGGGAAAAACTGTTTTTT.

V usage is TRBV19 and J usage is TRBJ2-1; D possibly uses TRBD1 or TRBD2 (7 bases each). V was cut by 3 bases and J by 16 bases, with 22 bases left in between. The CDR3 runs to 14 residues. Germline lookup yields CDR1 LNHDA and CDR2 SQIVND (reference sequence). CDR3 in DNA: TGTGCCAGTAGTATGGGAGGGACCAGGGGGGTAATCTTCTTC. Encoded protein: CASSMGGTRGVIFF.

This clonotype was seen repeatedly, ten times or more. CDR3 sequence reads: CATSRGADSYEQYF. Here the CDR3 DNA reads TGTGCCACCAGCAGAGGTGCAGACTCCTACGAGCAGTACTTC. V usage is TRBV15 and J usage is TRBJ2-7; D call uncertain. The germline V gene has CDR1 LNHNV and CDR2 YYDKDF (reference sequence). Between the trimmed V and J ends, which lost 1 base and 0 bases, there was a span of 7 bases. There are 14 residues in the CDR3.

Many counts were recorded for this clonotype. V gene TRBV3-1 combines with J gene TRBJ1-2; D is unresolved. Germline CDR1 is LGHDT and CDR2 is YNNKEL (reference sequence). This CDR3 spans 12 amino acids. Between the trimmed V and J ends, which lost 4 bases and 4 bases, there was a span of 7 bases. DNA of the CDR3: TGTGCCAGCAGCCCTGGACGCTATGGCTACACCTTC. It specifies CASSPGRYGYTF. Drawing the rest from reference TRBV3-1 and TRBJ1-2, the complete variable domain is DTAVSQTPKYLVTQMGNDKSIKCEQNLGHDTMYWYKQDSKKFLKIMFSYNNKELIINETVPNRFSPKSPDKAHLNLHINSLELGDSAVYFCASSPGRYGYTFGSGTRLTVV.

This clonotype was seen more than once but under ten times. The chain recombines TRBV18 with TRBJ1-1; D ambiguous. Germline V lookup: CDR1 KGHSH, CDR2 LQKENI. The CDR3 loop spans 13 amino acids. Trimming removed 2 bases from V and 7 bases from J, with 11 bases in between. DNA for the CDR3: TGTGCCAGCTCACCAACCCAGGACCATGAAGCTTTCTTT. It specifies CASSPTQDHEAFF.

The chain combines TRBV10-3 with TRBJ1-5, with a weak D call TRBD1 (6 bases). The germline V gene encodes CDR1 ENHRY and CDR2 SYGVKD. This CDR3 contains 13 residues. Trimming removed 6 bases from V and 5 bases from J, with 11 bases in between. For the CDR3, the DNA is TGTGCCATCAGCCCAGGGGTAGATCAGCCCCAGCATTTT. Protein product: CAISPGVDQPQHF.

In this sample, this clonotype turned up many times. This rearrangement joins TRBV12-3 or TRBV12-4 to TRBJ2-1, with 8 bases that match TRBD2. V lost 3 bases and J lost 0; bases outside the gene matches: 7. CDR3 length: 17 amino acids. CDR3 protein: CASSLGPGGSSYNEQFF. The CDR3 region has the DNA TGTGCCAGCAGTTTGGGGCCGGGAGGGAGCTCCTACAATGAGCAGTTCTTC.

This clonotype was observed at least ten times. The chain employs TRBV5-5 and TRBJ1-5, with 11 bases fitting TRBD1. Trimming removed 0 bases from V and 6 bases from J; junction bases left unmatched: 2. Germline loops: CDR1 SGHKS, CDR2 YYEKEE (reference sequence). The CDR3 contains 15 residues. CDR3 region: CASSLAGQGVQPQHF. The DNA for the CDR3 is TGTGCCAGCAGCTTGGCGGGACAGGGGGTTCAGCCCCAGCATTTT.

Ten or more counts support this clonotype. V is TRBV6-5 and J is TRBJ1-4, with D maybe TRBD1 (6 bases). This CDR3 has 13 residues. Trimming stripped 2 bases from V and 7 bases from J, with 8 bases between. Germline CDR1 is MNHEY and CDR2 is SVGAGI. CDR3 nucleotides: TGTGCCAGCAGTTACGGGGGCCGTGAAAAACTGTTTTTT. Encoded protein: CASSYGGREKLFF.

This clonotype was observed at least ten times. The chain employs TRBV7-9 and TRBJ2-7; D is perhaps TRBD1 or TRBD2 (5 bases each). The ends were cut back, 1 base at V and 0 bases at J, with 10 bases in the middle. Germline-derived CDR1 and CDR2 are SEHNR and FQNEAQ (reference sequence). The CDR3 totals 15 residues. CDR3 coding DNA: TGTGCCAGCAGCTTAGTATCAGGGAGCTCCTACGAGCAGTACTTC. Translating gives CASSLVSGSSYEQYF.

This clonotype was picked up a small number of times. The rearrangement links TRBV6-1 to TRBJ2-1, with D possibly being TRBD2 (6 bases). Per the germline V gene, CDR1 is MNHNS and CDR2 is SASEGT. The CDR3 is 15 residues long. V was trimmed by 3 bases and J by 4 bases, leaving 13 bases between them. Here the CDR3 reads CASSDEGGWYNEQFF. In nucleotides, the CDR3 is TGTGCCAGCAGTGATGAGGGAGGCTGGTACAATGAGCAGTTCTTC.

The chain joins TRBV30 to TRBJ2-7; 9 nucleotides line up with TRBD1. This CDR3 region has 14 residues. Germline lookup yields CDR1 GTSNPN and CDR2 SVGIG (reference sequence). The V gene end was trimmed by 3 bases and the J gene end by 0 bases; junction bases not matched to a gene: 3. CDR3 bases: TGTGCCTGGAGGGGACAGGGCCTCTCCTACGAGCAGTACTTC. Its protein product is CAWRGQGLSYEQYF.

This clonotype was seen ten or more times. The chain couples TRBV9 to TRBJ1-5, with D perhaps TRBD1 (5 bases). The CDR3 extends over 15 amino acids. Germline V lookup: CDR1 SGDLS, CDR2 YYNGEE. V lost 0 bases and J lost 1, with 8 bases in between. CDR3 loop: CASSVGWDSNQPQHF. Here the CDR3 DNA reads TGTGCCAGCAGCGTAGGTTGGGACAGCAATCAGCCCCAGCATTTT.

This clonotype was counted between two and nine times. The chain carries TRBV24-1 and TRBJ2-1, with TRBD1 matching 7 bases. V was clipped by 4 bases and J by 9 bases; unmatched bases: 8. The germline V gene has CDR1 KGHDR and CDR2 SFDVKD. The length of the CDR3 is 14 residues. This CDR3 is CATSDPSTGLEQFF. DNA for the CDR3: TGTGCCACCAGTGACCCCTCGACAGGGCTTGAGCAGTTCTTC.

V and J are TRBV19 and TRBJ1-5; 9 bases are shared with TRBD1. The junction had 11 bases not matched to a gene; V was cut back by 6 bases and J by 2 bases. Germline V gene data show CDR1 as LNHDA and CDR2 as SQIVND (reference sequence). This CDR3 spans 17 amino acids. The CDR3 sequence: CASSLWEGQGGNQPQHF. The CDR3 bases are TGTGCCAGTAGCCTTTGGGAGGGACAGGGAGGCAATCAGCCCCAGCATTTT. The full variable domain, in which reference TRBV19 and TRBJ1-5 provide the parts outside the CDR3, is DGGITQSPKYLFRKEGQNVTLSCEQNLNHDAMYWYRQDPGQGLRLIYYSQIVNDFQKGDIAEGYSVSREKKESFPLTVTSAQKNPTAFYLCASSLWEGQGGNQPQHFGDGTRLSIL.